This T cell receptor (beta chain) was identified in a study of T cell responses to AZD1222 COVID-19 vaccine. Overall study findings and caveats: Repertoire sampling occurred only after the peak T cell response. AZD1222 recipients seropositive at baseline numbered only five or six. Regions 160-218 and 743-854 dominated among vaccine-associated CD4 TCRs spanning spike.

Measured with immunoSEQ multiplex PCR; TCRdb has only the in-frame clones, and not every one. Of more than 100,000 clones listed, about 85% are singletons. About this clone itself: Its antigen remains unknown.

The sample here was peripheral blood, taken on day 0 of AZD1222 vaccination. The receptor was derived from an adult in good health.

CDR3 in amino acids: CASNHGGGTNEKLFF. The DNA of the CDR3 is TGTGCCAGCAACCACGGCGGGGGAACTAATGAAAAACTGTTTTTT. This chain connects TRBV9 to TRBJ1-4; D is possibly TRBD1 (5 bases). The germline V gene encodes CDR1 SGDLS and CDR2 YYNGEE. The CDR3 extends over 15 amino acids. V lost 6 bases and J lost 1, with 13 bases in between.